This TCR beta chain was captured by sequencing in a study of blood T cell repertoires in COVID-19. Across the whole study: From the United States, Italy and Spain came samples of acute and convalescent COVID-19. The cDNA or gDNA used as material had been derived from T cells, B-cell-depleted T cells, or PBMCs.

Original processing notes: Counts of nucleated cells, estimated from reference gene primer amplification, were obtained. Clones were read by immunoSEQ multiplex PCR, and TCRdb kept only the in-frame ones, dropping some. The V and J calls and clone size come from that table; D and trimming were worked out from the DNA. The sample records fewer than 150,000 clones, roughly 89% being singletons. The CDR3 covers 19 residues. The germline CDR1 and CDR2 sequences are GTSNPN and SVGIG (reference sequence). Trimming stripped 7 bases from V and 2 bases from J, with 30 bases between. V is TRBV30 and J is TRBJ1-3, with D possibly matching TRBD1 (5 bases). This clonotype was sampled from a woman between 40 and 55 years old with acute or convalescent COVID-19. The sample consisted of peripheral blood. This chain's CDR3 is CAYSQGVGGIGVAGNTIYF. The CDR3 coding sequence is TGTGCCTACTCGCAAGGGGTGGGAGGAATAGGTGTCGCTGGAAACACCATATATTTT.